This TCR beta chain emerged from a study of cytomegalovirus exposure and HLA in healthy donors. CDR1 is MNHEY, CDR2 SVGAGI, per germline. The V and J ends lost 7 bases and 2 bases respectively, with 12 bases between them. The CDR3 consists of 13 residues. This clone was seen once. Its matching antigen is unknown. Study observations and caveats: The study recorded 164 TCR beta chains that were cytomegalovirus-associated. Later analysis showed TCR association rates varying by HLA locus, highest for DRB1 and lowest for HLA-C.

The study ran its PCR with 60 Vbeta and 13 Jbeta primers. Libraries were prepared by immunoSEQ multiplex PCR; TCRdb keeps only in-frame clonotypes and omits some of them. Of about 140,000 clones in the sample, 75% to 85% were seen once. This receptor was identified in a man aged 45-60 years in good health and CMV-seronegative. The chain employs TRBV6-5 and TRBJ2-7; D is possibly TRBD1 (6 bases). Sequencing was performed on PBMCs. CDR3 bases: TGTGCCAGCATTGGGCAGGGGACCTACGAGCAGTACTTC. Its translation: CASIGQGTYEQYF.